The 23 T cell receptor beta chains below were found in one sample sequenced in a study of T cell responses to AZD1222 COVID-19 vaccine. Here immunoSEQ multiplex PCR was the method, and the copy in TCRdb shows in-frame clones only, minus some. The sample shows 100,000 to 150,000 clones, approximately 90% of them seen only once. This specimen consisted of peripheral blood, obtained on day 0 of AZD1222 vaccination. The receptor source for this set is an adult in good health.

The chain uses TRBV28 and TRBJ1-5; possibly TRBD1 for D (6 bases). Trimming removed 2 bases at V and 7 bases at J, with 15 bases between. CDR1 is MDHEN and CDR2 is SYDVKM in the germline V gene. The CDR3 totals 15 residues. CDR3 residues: CASSLLVGGGQPQHF. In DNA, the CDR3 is TGTGCCAGCAGTTTACTCGTTGGGGGCGGGCAGCCCCAGCATTTT.

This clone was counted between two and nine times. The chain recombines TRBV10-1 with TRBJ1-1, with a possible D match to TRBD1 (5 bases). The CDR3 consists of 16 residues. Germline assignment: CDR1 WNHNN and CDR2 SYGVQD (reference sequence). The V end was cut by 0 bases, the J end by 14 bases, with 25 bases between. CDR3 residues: CASSESIFGTPDRPFF. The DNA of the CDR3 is TGCGCCAGCAGTGAGTCGATATTCGGGACCCCCGATCGCCCGTTCTTT.

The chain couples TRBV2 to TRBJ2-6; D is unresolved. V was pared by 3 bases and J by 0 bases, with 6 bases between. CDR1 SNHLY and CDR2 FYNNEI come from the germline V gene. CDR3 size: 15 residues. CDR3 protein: CASSESPSGANVLTF. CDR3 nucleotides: TGTGCCAGCAGTGAGTCCCCCTCTGGGGCCAACGTCCTGACTTTC.

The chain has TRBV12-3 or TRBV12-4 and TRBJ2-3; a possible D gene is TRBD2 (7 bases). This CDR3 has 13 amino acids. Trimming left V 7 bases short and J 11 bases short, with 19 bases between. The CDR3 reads CASTLGGRAEQYF. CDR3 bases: TGTGCCAGCACCCTGGGGGGGCGCGCTGAGCAGTATTTT.

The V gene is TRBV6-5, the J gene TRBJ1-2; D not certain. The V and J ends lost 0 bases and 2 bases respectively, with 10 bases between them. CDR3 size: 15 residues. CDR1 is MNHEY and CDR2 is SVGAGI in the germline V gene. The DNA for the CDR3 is TGTGCCAGCAGTTACTCGGCAGCGGGCAACTATGGCTACACCTTC. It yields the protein CASSYSAAGNYGYTF.

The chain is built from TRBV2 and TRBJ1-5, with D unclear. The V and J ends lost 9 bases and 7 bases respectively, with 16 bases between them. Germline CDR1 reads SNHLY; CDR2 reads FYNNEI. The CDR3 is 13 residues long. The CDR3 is CASYPDGRQPQHF. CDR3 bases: TGTGCCAGTTACCCCGACGGGAGGCAGCCCCAGCATTTT.

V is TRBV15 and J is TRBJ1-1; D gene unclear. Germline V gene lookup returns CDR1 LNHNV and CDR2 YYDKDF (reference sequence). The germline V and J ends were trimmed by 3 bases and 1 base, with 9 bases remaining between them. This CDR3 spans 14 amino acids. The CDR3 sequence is CATSRAPSNTEAFF. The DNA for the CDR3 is TGTGCCACCAGCAGGGCCCCATCGAACACTGAAGCTTTCTTT.

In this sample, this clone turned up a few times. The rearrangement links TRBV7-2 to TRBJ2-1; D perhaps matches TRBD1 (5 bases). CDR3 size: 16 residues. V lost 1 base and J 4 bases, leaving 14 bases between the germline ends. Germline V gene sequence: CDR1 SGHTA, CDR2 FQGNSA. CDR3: CASSLVQGSIYNEQFF. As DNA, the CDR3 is TGTGCCAGCAGCTTAGTGCAGGGATCGATATACAATGAGCAGTTCTTC.

The CDR3 here is CASSEANGPVTQYF. As DNA, the CDR3 is TGTGCCAGCAGTGAAGCGAATGGGCCGGTTACGCAGTATTTT. The rearrangement joins TRBV2 to TRBJ2-3; no firm D call. The germline V and J ends were trimmed by 0 bases and 8 bases, with 12 bases remaining between them. The CDR3 is 14 amino acids. Per the germline V gene, CDR1 is SNHLY and CDR2 is FYNNEI. Complete variable domain (other parts from reference TRBV2 and TRBJ2-3): EPEVTQTPSHQVTQMGQEVILRCVPISNHLYFYWYRQILGQKVEFLVSFYNNEISEKSEIFDDQFSVERPDGSNFTLKIRSTKLEDSAMYFCASSEANGPVTQYFGPGTRLTVL.

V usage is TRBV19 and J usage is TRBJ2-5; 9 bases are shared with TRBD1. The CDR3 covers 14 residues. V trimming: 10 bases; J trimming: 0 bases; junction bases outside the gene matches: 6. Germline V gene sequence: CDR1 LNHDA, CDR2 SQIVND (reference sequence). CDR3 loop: CATKRDRDQETQYF. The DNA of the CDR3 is TGTGCCACCAAGCGGGACAGGGACCAAGAGACCCAGTACTTC.

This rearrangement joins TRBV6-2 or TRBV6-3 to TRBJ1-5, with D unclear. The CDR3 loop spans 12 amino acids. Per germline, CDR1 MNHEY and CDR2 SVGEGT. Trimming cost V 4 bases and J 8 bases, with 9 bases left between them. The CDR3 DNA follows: TGTGCCAGCAGTTTACGGACTGAGCCCCAGCATTTT. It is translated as CASSLRTEPQHF.

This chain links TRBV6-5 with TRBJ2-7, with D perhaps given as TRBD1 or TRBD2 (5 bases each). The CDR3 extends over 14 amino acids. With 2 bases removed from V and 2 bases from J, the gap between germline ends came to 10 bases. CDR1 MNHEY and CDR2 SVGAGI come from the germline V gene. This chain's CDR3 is CASSYGLGAYEQYF. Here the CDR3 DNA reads TGTGCCAGCAGTTACGGTCTGGGGGCCTACGAGCAGTACTTC.

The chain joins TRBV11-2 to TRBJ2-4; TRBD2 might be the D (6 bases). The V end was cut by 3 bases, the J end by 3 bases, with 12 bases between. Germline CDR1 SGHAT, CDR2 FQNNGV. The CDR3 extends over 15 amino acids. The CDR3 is CASSLRGADKNIQYF. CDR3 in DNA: TGTGCCAGCAGCTTGCGCGGGGCAGACAAAAACATTCAGTACTTC.

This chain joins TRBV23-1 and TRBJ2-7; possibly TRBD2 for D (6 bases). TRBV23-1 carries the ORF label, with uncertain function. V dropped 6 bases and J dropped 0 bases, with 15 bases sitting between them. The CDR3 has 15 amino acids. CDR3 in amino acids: CASSHTPEGSYEQYF. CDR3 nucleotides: TGCGCCAGCAGCCACACCCCGGAGGGCTCCTACGAGCAGTACTTC.

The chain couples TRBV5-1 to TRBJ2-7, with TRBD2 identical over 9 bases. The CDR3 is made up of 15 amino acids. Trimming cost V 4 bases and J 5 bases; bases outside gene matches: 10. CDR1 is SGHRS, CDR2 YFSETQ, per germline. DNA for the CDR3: TGCGCCAGCAGCGGGGGGACTAGCAGTTCAAACGAGCAGTACTTC. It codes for CASSGGTSSSNEQYF.

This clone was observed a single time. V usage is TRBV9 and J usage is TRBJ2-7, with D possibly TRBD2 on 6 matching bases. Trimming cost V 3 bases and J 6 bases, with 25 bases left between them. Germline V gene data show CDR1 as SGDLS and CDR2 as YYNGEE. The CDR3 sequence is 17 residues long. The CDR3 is CASSGVDLATPAGEQYF. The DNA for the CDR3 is TGTGCCAGCAGCGGTGTTGACCTAGCTACACCAGCGGGCGAGCAGTACTTC.

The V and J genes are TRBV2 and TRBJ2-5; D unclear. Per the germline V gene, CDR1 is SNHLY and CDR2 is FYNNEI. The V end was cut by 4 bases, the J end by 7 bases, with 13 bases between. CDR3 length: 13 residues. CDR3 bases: TGTGCCAGCAGTGGGCAGCTCGACGGGACCCAGTACTTC. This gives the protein CASSGQLDGTQYF.

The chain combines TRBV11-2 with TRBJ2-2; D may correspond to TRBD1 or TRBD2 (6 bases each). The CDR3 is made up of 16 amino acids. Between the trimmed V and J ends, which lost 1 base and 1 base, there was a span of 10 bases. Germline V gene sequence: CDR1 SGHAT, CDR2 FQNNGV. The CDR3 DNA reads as TGTGCCAGCAGCTTAGTTGGGGGGCGGAACACCGGGGAGCTGTTTTTT. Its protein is CASSLVGGRNTGELFF. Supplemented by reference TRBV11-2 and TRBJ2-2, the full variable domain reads EAGVAQSPRYKIIEKRQSVAFWCNPISGHATLYWYQQILGQGPKLLIQFQNNGVVDDSQLPKDRFSAERLKGVDSTLKIQPAKLEDSAVYLCASSLVGGRNTGELFFGEGSRLTVL.

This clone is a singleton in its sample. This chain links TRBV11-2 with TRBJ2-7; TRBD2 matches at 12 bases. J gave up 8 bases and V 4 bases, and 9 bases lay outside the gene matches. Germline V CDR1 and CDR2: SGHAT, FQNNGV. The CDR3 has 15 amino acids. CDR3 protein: CASSWAASGGAQQYF. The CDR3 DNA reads TGTGCCAGCAGCTGGGCCGCTAGCGGGGGGGCACAGCAGTACTTC.

DNA for the CDR3: TGCAGCGTACGGGGGTTAGGCAGGGAATACTATGGCTACACCTTC. Amino acids: CSVRGLGREYYGYTF. The chain employs TRBV29-1 and TRBJ1-2; D may be TRBD1 (5 bases). CDR3 length: 15 residues. The V end was cut by 6 bases, the J end by 3 bases, with 20 bases between. From germline, CDR1 is SQVTM and CDR2 ANQGSEA.

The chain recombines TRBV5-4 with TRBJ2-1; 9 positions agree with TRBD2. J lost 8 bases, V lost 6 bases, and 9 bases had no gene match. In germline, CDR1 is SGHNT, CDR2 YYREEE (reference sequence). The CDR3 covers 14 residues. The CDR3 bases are TGTGCCAGCATCCCCGCGGGGGGGCCACATGAGCAGTTCTTC. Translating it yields CASIPAGGPHEQFF.

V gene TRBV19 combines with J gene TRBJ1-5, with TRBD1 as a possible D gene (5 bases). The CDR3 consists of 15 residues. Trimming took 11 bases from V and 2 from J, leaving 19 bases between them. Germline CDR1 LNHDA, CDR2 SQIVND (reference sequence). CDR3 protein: CASSSGRGGNQPQHF. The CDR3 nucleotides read TGTGCCTCCAGCTCGGGGCGAGGGGGCAATCAGCCCCAGCATTTT.

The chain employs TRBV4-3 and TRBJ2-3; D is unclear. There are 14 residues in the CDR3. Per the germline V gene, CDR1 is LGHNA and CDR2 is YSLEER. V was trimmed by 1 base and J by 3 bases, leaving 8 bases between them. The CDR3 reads CASSQGYGTDTQYF. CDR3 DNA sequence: TGCGCCAGCAGCCAAGGGTACGGTACAGATACGCAGTATTTT.